This TCR beta chain was identified during a study of OX40 agonist ivuxolimab in advanced cancers. Trimming took 8 bases from V and 0 from J; bases not matched to a gene: 4. CDR3 length equals 14 residues. CDR1 is SNHLY, CDR2 FYNNEI, per germline. Here immunoSEQ multiplex PCR was the method, and the copy in TCRdb shows in-frame clones only, minus some. The table lists about 72,000 clones, over 70% of them singletons. The sequence derives from an adult with an advanced solid tumor such as melanoma, head and neck, liver or kidney cancer. This chain links TRBV2 with TRBJ1-3; the match to TRBD1 covers 7 bases. The specimen was CD4+ or CD8+ T cells sorted from blood, collected in a trial of the OX40 agonist ivuxolimab. The CDR3 here is CASDRAASGNTIYF. In nucleotides, the CDR3 is TGTGCCAGCGACAGGGCCGCCTCTGGAAACACCATATATTTT.